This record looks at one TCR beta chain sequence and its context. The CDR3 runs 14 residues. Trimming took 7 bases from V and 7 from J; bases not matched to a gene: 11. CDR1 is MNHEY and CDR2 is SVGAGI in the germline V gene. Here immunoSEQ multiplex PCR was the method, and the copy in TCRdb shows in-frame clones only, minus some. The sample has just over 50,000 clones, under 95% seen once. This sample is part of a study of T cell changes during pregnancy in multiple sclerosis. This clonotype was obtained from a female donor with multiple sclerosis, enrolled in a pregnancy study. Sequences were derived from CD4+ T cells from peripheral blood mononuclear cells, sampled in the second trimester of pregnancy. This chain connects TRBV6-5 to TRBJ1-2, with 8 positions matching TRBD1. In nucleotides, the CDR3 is TGTGCCAGCACCGGACAGGGAGTCTTAAGTGGCTACACCTTC. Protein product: CASTGQGVLSGYTF.